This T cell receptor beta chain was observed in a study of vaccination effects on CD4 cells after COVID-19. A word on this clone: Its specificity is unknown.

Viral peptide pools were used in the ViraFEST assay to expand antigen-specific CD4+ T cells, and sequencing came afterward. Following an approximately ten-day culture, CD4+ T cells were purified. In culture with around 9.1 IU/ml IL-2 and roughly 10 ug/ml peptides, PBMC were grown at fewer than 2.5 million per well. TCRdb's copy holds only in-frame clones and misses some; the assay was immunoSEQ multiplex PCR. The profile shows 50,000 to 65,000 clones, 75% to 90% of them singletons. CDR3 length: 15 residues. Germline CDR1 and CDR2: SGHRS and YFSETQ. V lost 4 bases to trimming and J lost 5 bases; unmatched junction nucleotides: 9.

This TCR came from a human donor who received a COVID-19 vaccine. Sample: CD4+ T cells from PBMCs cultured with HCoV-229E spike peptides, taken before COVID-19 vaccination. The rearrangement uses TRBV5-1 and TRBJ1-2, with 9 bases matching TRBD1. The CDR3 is CASSTQGASGYGYTF. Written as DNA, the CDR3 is TGCGCCAGCAGCACACAGGGGGCGTCCGGGTATGGCTACACCTTC.